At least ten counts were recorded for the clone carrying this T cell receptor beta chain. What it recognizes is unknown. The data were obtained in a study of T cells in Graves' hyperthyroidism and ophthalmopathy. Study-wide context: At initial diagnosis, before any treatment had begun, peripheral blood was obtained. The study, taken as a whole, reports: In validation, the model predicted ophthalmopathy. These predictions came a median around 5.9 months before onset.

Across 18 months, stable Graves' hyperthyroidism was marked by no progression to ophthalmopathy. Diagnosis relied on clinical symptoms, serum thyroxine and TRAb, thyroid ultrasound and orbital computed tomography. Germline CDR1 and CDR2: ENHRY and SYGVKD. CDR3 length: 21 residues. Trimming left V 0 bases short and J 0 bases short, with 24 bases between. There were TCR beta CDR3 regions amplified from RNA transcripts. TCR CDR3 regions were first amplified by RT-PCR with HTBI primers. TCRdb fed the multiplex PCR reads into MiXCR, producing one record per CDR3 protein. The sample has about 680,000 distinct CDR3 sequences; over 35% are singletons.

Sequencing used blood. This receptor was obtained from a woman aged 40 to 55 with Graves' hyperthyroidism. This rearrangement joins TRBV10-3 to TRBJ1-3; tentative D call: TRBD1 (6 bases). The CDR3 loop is CAISESFRAMNRVVSGNTIYF. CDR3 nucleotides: TGTGCCATCAGTGAGTCGTTCCGCGCAATGAACAGGGTTGTCTCTGGAAACACCATATATTTT.